A single sample is the source of the 19 T cell receptor beta chains below, sequenced in a study of control samples from healthy donors and cancer patients. Produced via immunoSEQ multiplex PCR; TCRdb's table is partial and in-frame only. The table shows some 160,000 clones, with roughly 94% occurring only once. Sequencing used blood. The receptors were gathered from a middle-aged woman in good health.

The chain carries TRBV24-1 and TRBJ2-2; D is unresolved. The CDR3 contains 16 residues. Trimming stripped 4 bases from V and 8 bases from J, with 19 bases between. CDR1 is KGHDR, CDR2 SFDVKD, per germline. CDR3 nucleotides: TGTGCCACCAGTGACCCCGACGGTGACCGAGTAGGGGAGCTGTTTTTT. It translates to CATSDPDGDRVGELFF.

V and J are TRBV24-1 and TRBJ2-1; 7 bases fit TRBD2. The CDR3 sequence is 15 residues long. With 3 bases clipped from V and 7 bases from J, the junction kept 8 bases outside the gene matches. The germline CDR1 and CDR2 sequences are KGHDR and SFDVKD. This chain's CDR3 is CATSDPRGSSNEQFF. In nucleotides, the CDR3 is TGTGCCACCAGTGATCCCCGCGGGAGCAGTAATGAGCAGTTCTTC.

This clone was picked up one time. J is TRBJ2-7 and V is TRBV12-1; TRBD2 is the table's D call and was not checked against the DNA. TRBV12-1 is listed as a pseudogene. The CDR3 loop spans 16 amino acids. This CDR3 reads CASSFEPLAGAGEQYF. The CDR3 coding sequence is TGTGCCAGCAGCTTTGAGCCCCTAGCGGGAGCTGGCGAGCAGTACTTC.

The gene calls are TRBV29-1 and TRBJ2-1; no firm D call. CDR1 is SQVTM and CDR2 is ANQGSEA in the germline V gene. This CDR3 comprises 13 residues. Trimming removed 4 bases from V and 9 bases from J, with 16 bases in between. CDR3 sequence reads: CSVGFRALGEQFF. In nucleotides, the CDR3 is TGCAGCGTTGGGTTTCGGGCGTTAGGTGAGCAGTTCTTC.

The genes are TRBV6-1 and TRBJ2-5; TRBD2 matches 7 bases. Germline values: CDR1 MNHNS, CDR2 SASEGT. Trimming cost V 1 base and J 5 bases; bases outside gene matches: 10. The CDR3 runs 16 residues. CDR3 in DNA: TGTGCCAGCAGTGAAGTTAGCGGGCGGCCTCACGAGACCCAGTACTTC. It specifies CASSEVSGRPHETQYF.

The gene calls are TRBV6-4 and TRBJ1-2; 10 bases are shared with TRBD1. Losses at the gene ends were 2 bases for V and 14 bases for J; bases not matched to a gene: 8. The CDR3 length is 13 residues. CDR1 and CDR2 from the germline V gene are MRHNA and SNTAGT. CDR3 coding DNA: TGTGCCAGCAGTGACCCCGGGACAGGGGCTATTACCTTC. Translating gives CASSDPGTGAITF.

This chain uses TRBV25-1 with TRBJ2-1; D gene uncertain. Trimming shortened V by 6 bases and J by 9 bases, and 9 bases separated the two germline ends. The CDR3 has 11 amino acids. CDR1 is MGHDK and CDR2 is SYGVNS in the germline V gene. The CDR3 DNA reads as TGTGCCAGCAGCCGTTGGGGTGAGCAGTTCTTC. It specifies CASSRWGEQFF. Filled out from reference TRBV25-1 and TRBJ2-1, the complete variable domain reads EADIYQTPRYLVIGTGKKITLECSQTMGHDKMYWYQQDPGMELHLIHYSYGVNSTEKGDLSSESTVSRIRTEHFPLTLESARPSHTSQYLCASSRWGEQFFGPGTRLTVL.

This clone was seen only once. The chain links TRBV7-2 to TRBJ1-2; D is uncertain. Germline V lookup: CDR1 SGHTA, CDR2 FQGNSA. Trimming left V 1 base short and J 2 bases short, with 11 bases between. This CDR3 contains 15 residues. The CDR3 DNA follows: TGTGCCAGCAGCTTAGGTCCGATGATAAACTATGGCTACACCTTC. This codes for CASSLGPMINYGYTF.

This clone has just one count. The genes are TRBV3-1 (or the pseudogene TRBV3-2) and TRBJ1-4, with 7 bases aligning to TRBD1. Germline V gene lookup returns CDR1 LGHDT and CDR2 YNNKEL (reference sequence). Trimming took 4 bases from V and 12 from J; bases not matched to a gene: 20. The length of the CDR3 is 17 residues. The CDR3 sequence: CASSPTPGTESRTELFF. For the CDR3, the DNA is TGTGCCAGCAGCCCTACCCCCGGGACAGAGTCCCGAACGGAACTGTTTTTT.

This chain's CDR3 is CASGLAGGGEQFF. In DNA form, the CDR3 reads TGCGCCAGCGGGCTAGCGGGAGGTGGGGAGCAGTTCTTC. The chain has TRBV10-2 and TRBJ2-1; TRBD2 matches 11 bases. V was clipped by 8 bases and J by 10 bases; unmatched bases: 7. The germline gives CDR1 WSHSY, CDR2 SAAADI. This CDR3 spans 13 amino acids.

The genes are TRBV9 and TRBJ1-5; perhaps TRBD1 as D (6 bases). In germline, CDR1 is SGDLS, CDR2 YYNGEE. Trimming pared 3 bases from V and 7 bases from J, leaving 11 bases between. CDR3 length: 13 amino acids. CDR3 sequence reads: CASSEQGYQPQHF. The CDR3 DNA sequence: TGTGCCAGCAGCGAACAGGGTTACCAGCCCCAGCATTTT.

This chain connects TRBV4-1 to TRBJ1-1, with D possibly matching TRBD1 (6 bases). Trimming removed 4 bases from V and 4 bases from J, with 13 bases in between. This CDR3 contains 14 residues. In germline, CDR1 is MGHRA, CDR2 YSYEKL. Written as DNA, the CDR3 is TGCGCCAGCAGCCCAGTAGGGGGGACCACTGAAGCTTTCTTT. It is translated as CASSPVGGTTEAFF.

The CDR3 spells CASSSVPGLGNTGELFF. CDR3 DNA: TGTGCCAGCAGCTCAGTACCGGGACTAGGAAACACCGGGGAGCTGTTTTTT. This rearrangement joins TRBV11-3 to TRBJ2-2; the match to TRBD2 covers 8 bases. V gave up 4 bases and J gave up 2 bases; unmatched junction bases: 9. There are 17 residues in the CDR3. The germline CDR1 and CDR2 sequences are SGHNT and YENEEA.

V and J are TRBV5-1 and TRBJ1-1, with D unclear. CDR3 size: 14 residues. Trimming left V 1 base short and J 5 bases short, with 12 bases between. Germline CDR1 SGHRS, CDR2 YFSETQ. For the CDR3, the DNA is TGCGCCAGCAGCTTGAGTGGGAGGCGGACTGAAGCTTTCTTT. Its protein is CASSLSGRRTEAFF.

The rearrangement links TRBV6-5 to TRBJ1-5; D remains ambiguous. Germline CDR1 MNHEY, CDR2 SVGAGI. This CDR3 has 12 amino acids. Trimming took off 8 bases at V and 7 bases at J, with 12 bases between the two ends. Here the CDR3 reads CASGFNRQPQHF. Here the CDR3 DNA reads TGTGCCAGCGGATTTAACCGACAGCCCCAGCATTTT.

V usage is TRBV7-8 and J usage is TRBJ2-1, with D perhaps matching TRBD2 (5 bases). Germline values: CDR1 SGHVS, CDR2 FQNEAQ. The CDR3 is made up of 15 amino acids. The V end lost 1 base, the J end lost 1 base, and 8 bases lay between the germline ends. The CDR3 coding sequence is TGTGCCAGCAGCTTAGTCCGACTATCCTACAATGAGCAGTTCTTC. The encoded protein is CASSLVRLSYNEQFF.

This sequence joins TRBV5-6 and TRBJ1-3; D gene uncertain. This CDR3 spans 15 amino acids. CDR1 is SGHDT and CDR2 is YYEEEE in the germline V gene. The V end lost 0 bases, the J end lost 0 bases, and 7 bases lay between the germline ends. The DNA for the CDR3 is TGTGCCAGCAGCTTGGACTGGAGCTCTGGAAACACCATATATTTT. This translates into CASSLDWSSGNTIYF.

Only one count was recorded for this clone. This chain uses TRBV5-1 with TRBJ1-2; unclear D gene. V lost 0 bases, J lost 4 bases, and 13 bases lay in between. CDR3 length: 15 residues. CDR1 SGHRS and CDR2 YFSETQ come from the germline V gene. CDR3: CASSLETGSSYGYTF. DNA for the CDR3: TGCGCCAGCAGCTTGGAAACGGGATCGTCCTATGGCTACACCTTC.

Details on this clone: The junction shows a germline mismatch at one end, possibly a read error. The chain is built from TRBV4-3 and TRBJ2-6, with D possibly being TRBD1 (5 bases). The germline V gene has CDR1 LGHNA and CDR2 YSLEER. The CDR3 has 16 amino acids. CDR3 nucleotides: TGCGCCCGCAGCCGACAGTACAGGATGGGGGCCAACGTCCTGACTTTC. Amino acids: CARSRQYRMGANVLTF.